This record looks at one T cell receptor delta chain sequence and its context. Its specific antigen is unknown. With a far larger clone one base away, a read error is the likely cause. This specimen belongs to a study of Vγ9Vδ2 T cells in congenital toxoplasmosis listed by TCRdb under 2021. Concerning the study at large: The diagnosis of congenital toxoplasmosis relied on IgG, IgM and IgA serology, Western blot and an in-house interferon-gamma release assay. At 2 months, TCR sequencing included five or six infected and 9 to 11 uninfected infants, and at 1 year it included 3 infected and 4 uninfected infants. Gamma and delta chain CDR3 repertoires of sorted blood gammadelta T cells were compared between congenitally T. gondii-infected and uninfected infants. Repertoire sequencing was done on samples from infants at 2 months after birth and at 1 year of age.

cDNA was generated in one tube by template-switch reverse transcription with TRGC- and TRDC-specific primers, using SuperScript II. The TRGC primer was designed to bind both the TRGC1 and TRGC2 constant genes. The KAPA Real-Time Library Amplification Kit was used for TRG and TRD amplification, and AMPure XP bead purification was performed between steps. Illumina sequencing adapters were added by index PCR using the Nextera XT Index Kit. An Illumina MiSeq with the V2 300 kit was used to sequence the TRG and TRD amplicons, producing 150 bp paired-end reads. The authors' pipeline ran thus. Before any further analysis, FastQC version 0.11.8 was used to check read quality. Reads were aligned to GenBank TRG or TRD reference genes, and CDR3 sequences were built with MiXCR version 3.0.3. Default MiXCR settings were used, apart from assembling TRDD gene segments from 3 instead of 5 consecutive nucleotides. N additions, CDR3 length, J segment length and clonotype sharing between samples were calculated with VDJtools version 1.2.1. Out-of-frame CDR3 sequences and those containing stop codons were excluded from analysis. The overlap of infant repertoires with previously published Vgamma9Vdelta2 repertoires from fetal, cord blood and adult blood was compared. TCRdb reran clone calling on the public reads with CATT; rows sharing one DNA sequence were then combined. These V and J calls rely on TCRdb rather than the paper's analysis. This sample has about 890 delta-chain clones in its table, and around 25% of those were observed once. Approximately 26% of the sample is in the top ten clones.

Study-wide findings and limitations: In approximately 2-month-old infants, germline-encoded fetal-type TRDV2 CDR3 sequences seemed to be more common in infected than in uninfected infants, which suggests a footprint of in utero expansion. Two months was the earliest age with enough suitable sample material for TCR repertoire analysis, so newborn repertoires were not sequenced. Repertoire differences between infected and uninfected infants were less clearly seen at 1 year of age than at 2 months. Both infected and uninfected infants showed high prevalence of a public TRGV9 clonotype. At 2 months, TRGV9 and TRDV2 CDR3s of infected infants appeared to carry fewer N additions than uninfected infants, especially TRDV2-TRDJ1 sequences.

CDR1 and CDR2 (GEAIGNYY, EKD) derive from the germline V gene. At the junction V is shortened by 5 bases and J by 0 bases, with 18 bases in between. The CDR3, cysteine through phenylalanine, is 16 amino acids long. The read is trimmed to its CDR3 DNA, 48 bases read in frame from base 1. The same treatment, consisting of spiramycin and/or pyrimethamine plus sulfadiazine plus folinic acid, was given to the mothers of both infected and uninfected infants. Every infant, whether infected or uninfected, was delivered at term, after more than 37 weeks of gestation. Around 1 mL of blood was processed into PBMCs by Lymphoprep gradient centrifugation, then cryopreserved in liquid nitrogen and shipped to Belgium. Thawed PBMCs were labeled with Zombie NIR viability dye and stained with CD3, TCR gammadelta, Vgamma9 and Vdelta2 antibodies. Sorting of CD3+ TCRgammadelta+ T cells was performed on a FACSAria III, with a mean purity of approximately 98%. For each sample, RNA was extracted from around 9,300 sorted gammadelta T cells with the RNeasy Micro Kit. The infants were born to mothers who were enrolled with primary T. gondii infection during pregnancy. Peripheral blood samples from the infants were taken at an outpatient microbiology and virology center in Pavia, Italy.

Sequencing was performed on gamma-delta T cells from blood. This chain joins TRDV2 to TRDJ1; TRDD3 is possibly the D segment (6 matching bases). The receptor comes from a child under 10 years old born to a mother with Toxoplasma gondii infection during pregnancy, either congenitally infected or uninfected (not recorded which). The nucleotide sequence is TGTGCCTGTGGCTTTCTGGGGAGCCCCTACACCGATAAACTCATCTTT. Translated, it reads CACGFLGSPYTDKLIF.